This TCR beta chain was captured in a study of cytomegalovirus exposure and HLA in healthy donors. Primers included in the PCR were 60 Vbeta and 13 Jbeta primers. Study processing details: A later analysis counted around 74 million unique TCR beta chains, about 11 million shared. TCRdb's table, derived via immunoSEQ multiplex PCR, lists solely in-frame clones and lacks some. V and J calls and clone size follow that table, whereas D and trimming were derived from the DNA. Of about 130,000 clones in the sample, 80% are singletons; the top ten hold roughly 2.4%. V dropped 2 bases and J dropped 2 bases, with 10 bases sitting between them. CDR3 length equals 14 residues. CDR1 WNHNN and CDR2 SYGVQD come from the germline V gene (reference sequence).

The chain combines TRBV10-1 with TRBJ2-7, with D maybe TRBD1 (5 bases). This clonotype originated in a man in his thirties or forties in good health and CMV-seronegative. What was sequenced was PBMCs. The CDR3 region has the DNA TGCGCCAGCAGTGAGAATACAGGCGCCTACGAGCAGTACTTC. Translating it yields CASSENTGAYEQYF.